These T cell receptor beta chains were read from a single sample in a study of early T cells in non-severe SARS-CoV-2 infection. TCRdb recomputed calls from the 5' RACE reads with MiXCR, one row per CDR3 protein. Here the sample spans approximately 80,000 distinct CDR3 sequences, over 9% being singletons. Source: whole blood, taken at baseline. The receptors were sampled from an adult who was a healthcare worker with PCR-confirmed SARS-CoV-2 infection or an uninfected control (not recorded which). Each CDR3 is given with its conserved first and last residue. A D gene is named only where the DNA matches it firmly. Clone size is given for some rows only: seen once, a few or many times, or a class if the clone is expanded.

-	-	12	TRBJ2-7	TRBV19	CASSGGNYEQYF	TGTGCCAGTAGTGGGGGGAACTACGAGCAGTACTTC
TRBD1	few	18	TRBJ1-1	TRBV12-3/TRBV12-4	CASSFGGATGPMNTEAFF	TGTGCCAGCAGTTTTGGGGGAGCGACAGGGCCAATGAACACTGAAGCTTTCTTT
-	-	15	TRBJ2-5	TRBV5-6	CASSLGDSRIWTQYF	TGTGCCAGCAGCTTGGGTGACTCGAGAATATGGACCCAGTACTTC
TRBD1	many	13	TRBJ2-7	TRBV12-5	CASGFEQGSEQYF	TGTGCTAGTGGTTTTGAACAGGGGTCCGAGCAGTACTTC
-	-	14	TRBJ1-5	TRBV28	CASSGGRSNQPQHF	TGTGCCAGCAGCGGGGGTCGCTCCAATCAGCCCCAGCATTTT
-	many	15	TRBJ1-6	TRBV7-6	CASSPGSSYNSPLHF	TGTGCCAGCAGCCCGGGGAGCTCCTATAATTCACCCCTCCACTTT
-	-	13	TRBJ2-3	TRBV29-1	CSVEQGRTDTQYF	TGCAGCGTTGAACAGGGTCGCACAGATACGCAGTATTTT
-	few	14	TRBJ1-3	TRBV2	CASSLQGLINTIYF	TGTGCCAGCAGTCTACAGGGTCTTATAAACACCATATATTTT
-	-	13	TRBJ1-2	TRBV7-2	CASSLGISYGYTF	TGTGCCAGCAGCTTAGGGATTTCCTATGGCTACACCTTC
-	-	16	TRBJ1-6	TRBV6-6	CASSYSARGDNSPLHF	TGTGCCAGCAGTTACTCGGCCAGGGGAGATAATTCACCCCTCCACTTT
TRBD1	-	15	TRBJ2-7	TRBV28	CAGRRGTGGFYEQYF	TGTGCCGGACGACGCGGGACAGGGGGCTTTTACGAGCAGTACTTC
-	-	12	TRBJ1-2	TRBV6-4	CASSDREDGYTF	TGTGCCAGCAGTGACAGGGAAGATGGCTACACCTTC
-	many	16	TRBJ2-3	TRBV20-1	CSARSGAFSSTDTQYF	TGCAGTGCTAGATCGGGGGCCTTCTCTAGCACAGATACGCAGTATTTT
-	many	13	TRBJ2-7	TRBV14	CASSQSVRSEQYF	TGTGCCAGCAGCCAATCGGTTAGGAGCGAGCAGTACTTC
-	-	15	TRBJ2-5	TRBV6-6	CASSYGGLYQETQYF	TGTGCCAGCAGTTACGGGGGTCTGTACCAAGAGACCCAGTACTTC
-	many	13	TRBJ1-3	TRBV12-3/TRBV12-4	CASSLASENTIYF	TGTGCCAGCAGTTTAGCTTCGGAAAACACCATATATTTT
TRBD2	-	14	TRBJ2-3	TRBV20-1	CSASAGDGTDTQYF	TGCAGTGCTAGCGCGGGAGATGGCACAGATACGCAGTATTTT
TRBD2	many	15	TRBJ2-3	TRBV20-1	CSAIGLAGMTDTQYF	TGCAGTGCCATCGGACTAGCGGGGATGACAGATACGCAGTATTTT
TRBD1	many	14	TRBJ1-2	TRBV9	CASSFGTDLSSYTF	TGTGCCAGCAGCTTTGGGACAGACCTCTCGAGCTACACCTTC